This T cell receptor (beta chain) was retrieved from a study of T cell clonality in common variable immunodeficiency (dated by TCRdb to the mid-2010s). Overall results and qualifications from the work: Even though DNA input was equal, the average per sample came to about 81,820 unique sequences for controls compared with about 34,000 for CVID samples. Healthy controls shared more TCRbeta clones with each other than CVID subjects shared among themselves (p < 0.0001). According to the authors, figuring out what caused the increased clonality in CVID would require sequencing the repertoires of T cell subpopulations. Fewer deletions and N-nucleotide insertions were reportedly observed in CVID TCRbeta sequences, and highly modified clones with 13 or more V deletions were reportedly absent from CVID TCRbeta sequences. Compared with healthy controls, CVID subjects showed increased TCRbeta clonality (t-test p = 0.018), a feature most characteristic of about a third of subjects. Correlations between repertoire features and clinical complications were limited by patient heterogeneity within the CVID cohort.

For sequencing, equivalent amounts of genomic DNA were input from CVID and control samples. For every sample, a 60 bp segment covering the rearranged TCRbeta CDR3 region was amplified and then sequenced. TCRbeta amplification used the immunoSEQ assay, a bias-corrected multiplex PCR with high-throughput sequencing. The source study handled its data this way. Every unique nucleotide sequence counted as a clone and was annotated with V, D and J genes, copy number and frequency. Sequences were labeled productive if in frame, and non-productive if out of frame or containing stop codons. Clonality was calculated from Shannon's entropy as previously described. The predicted amino acid sequences of productive clones were used to derive the mean CDR3 Kyte-Doolittle hydropathy. Using the R hclust function, scaled V gene usage was clustered hierarchically with Manhattan distance and complete linkage. Sharing of clones by CDR3 amino acid sequence was evaluated by resampling 12 repertoires per group over 100 rounds. Repertoires were searched for 65 to 75 published EBV-specific and around 240 published CMV-specific TCRbeta sequences. Analysis left out a couple of CVID samples that produced under 10,000 sequences, so 40 to 45 CVID repertoires remained. TCRdb took over this immuneACCESS table, retaining in-frame rearrangements with V and J assigned. Such tables are incomplete; in checked studies, under half of the missing clones stem from an unresolved V gene, and the remainder is unexplained. D and trimming were read from the DNA, whereas the V and J calls and clone size are those reported in that table. The sample comprises about 52,000 clones, and every one was counted more than once. The top ten constitute approximately 2.2% of the sample.

This clone was detected a few times. Its binding antigen is unknown. The read stops 3 residues short of the end of the CDR3; the missing end is completed from the germline J gene. Predominantly Caucasian heritage was noted among both the CVID patients and the healthy controls. From each donor, roughly 4.5 to 8 ml of heparinized peripheral whole blood was collected. Genomic DNA from adults with common variable immune deficiency (CVID) and from healthy adult controls was the source for sequencing TCRbeta CDR3 repertoires. The control group was made up of 22 healthy adult volunteers (roughly ten male and 12 female) whose ages ranged from roughly 20 to 75 years, with a mean age of approximately 37. Diluted blood was subjected to density centrifugation over Hypaque 1077 or Ficoll-Paque for isolation of peripheral blood mononuclear cells. Unsorted mononuclear cells served as the source of genomic DNA, which was extracted either by Qiagen column purification or by a centrifugation-based method.

CDR1 SEHNR and CDR2 FQNEAQ are derived from the germline V gene (reference sequence). The CDR3 starts with the cysteine, ends with the phenylalanine, and has 13 residues. Part of the CDR3 DNA is given, 30 bases translated from base 1. Relative to germline, V is 5 bases shorter and J is 1 base shorter, with 8 bases between their ends. The sequence derives from a person aged 18 to 69 in good health. The chain links TRBV7-9 with TRBJ1-1, with no D gene named confidently. Sequences were obtained from peripheral blood mononuclear cells. Partial CDR3 DNA: TGTGCCAGCAGCCCCAAGGGGAACACTGAA. This encodes CASSPKGNTE. The full CDR3 sequence reads CASSPKGNTEAFF.